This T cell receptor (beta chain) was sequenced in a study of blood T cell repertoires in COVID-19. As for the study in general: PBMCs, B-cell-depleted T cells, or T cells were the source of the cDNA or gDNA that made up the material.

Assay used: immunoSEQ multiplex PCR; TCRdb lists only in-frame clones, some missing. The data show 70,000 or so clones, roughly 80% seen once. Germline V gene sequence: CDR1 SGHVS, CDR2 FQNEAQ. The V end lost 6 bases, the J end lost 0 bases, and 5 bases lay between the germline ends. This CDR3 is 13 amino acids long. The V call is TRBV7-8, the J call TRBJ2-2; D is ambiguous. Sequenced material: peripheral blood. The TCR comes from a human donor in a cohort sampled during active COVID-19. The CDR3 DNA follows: TGTGCCAGCAGGCGCGCGAACACCGGGGAGCTGTTTTTT. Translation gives CASRRANTGELFF.